Below, one T cell receptor (beta chain) is given with its context. The table came from immunoSEQ multiplex PCR; TCRdb's copy has only in-frame clones and leaves some out. The sample includes some 350,000 clones, approximately 92% seen only once; the top ten take about 1%. These data belong to a study of blood T cell repertoires in COVID-19. This study enrolled people aged roughly 18 to 89 from about two dozen US geographic areas. Germline V gene data show CDR1 as SGHDT and CDR2 as YYEEEE. V lost 0 bases to trimming and J lost 9 bases, with 10 bases between them. The CDR3 is made up of 13 amino acids. The sequence was obtained from a man aged 18-30 years who had recovered from COVID-19. The genes are TRBV5-6 and TRBJ2-1; perhaps TRBD2 as D (5 bases). Sequences were obtained from PBMCs or T cells enriched from blood (not recorded which). CDR3 nucleotide sequence: TGTGCCAGCAGCTTGGAGAGGGTTATTGAGCAGTTCTTC. Translation gives CASSLERVIEQFF. The full variable domain, rest sourced from reference TRBV5-6 and TRBJ2-1, is DAGVTQSPTHLIKTRGQQVTLRCSPKSGHDTVSWYQQALGQGPQFIFQYYEEEERQRGNFPDRFSGHQFPNYSSELNVNALLLGDSALYLCASSLERVIEQFFGPGTRLTVL.